This T cell receptor beta chain was captured by sequencing in a study of beta chain features in type 1 diabetes. Background on the study: All samples yielded 100 million to 140 million examined sorted cells.

Details on this clone: Its antigen remains unidentified.

Since all of the isolated RNA was reverse transcribed, expressed TCRB transcripts were what got sequenced. Sequenced by immunoSEQ multiplex PCR; TCRdb stores in-frame clones only, minus some. The repertoire holds 620,000 or so clones, with around 15% as singletons. The study, taken as a whole, reports: Researchers report that Type 1 diabetes patients had moderately but significantly shorter TCRB CDR3s across all four CD4+ subsets.

This CDR3 has 13 residues. V lost 4 bases to trimming and J lost 6 bases; unmatched junction nucleotides: 3. Germline loops: CDR1 KGHSH, CDR2 LQKENI. The TCR sequence derives from a man aged 18 to 29 in good health. Sequences were obtained from naive CD4+ T cells from blood. This chain uses TRBV18 with TRBJ1-1, with 9 positions matching TRBD1. The CDR3 reads CASSLDRGSEAFF. The DNA of the CDR3 is TGTGCCAGCTCACTCGACAGGGGGTCTGAAGCTTTCTTT.